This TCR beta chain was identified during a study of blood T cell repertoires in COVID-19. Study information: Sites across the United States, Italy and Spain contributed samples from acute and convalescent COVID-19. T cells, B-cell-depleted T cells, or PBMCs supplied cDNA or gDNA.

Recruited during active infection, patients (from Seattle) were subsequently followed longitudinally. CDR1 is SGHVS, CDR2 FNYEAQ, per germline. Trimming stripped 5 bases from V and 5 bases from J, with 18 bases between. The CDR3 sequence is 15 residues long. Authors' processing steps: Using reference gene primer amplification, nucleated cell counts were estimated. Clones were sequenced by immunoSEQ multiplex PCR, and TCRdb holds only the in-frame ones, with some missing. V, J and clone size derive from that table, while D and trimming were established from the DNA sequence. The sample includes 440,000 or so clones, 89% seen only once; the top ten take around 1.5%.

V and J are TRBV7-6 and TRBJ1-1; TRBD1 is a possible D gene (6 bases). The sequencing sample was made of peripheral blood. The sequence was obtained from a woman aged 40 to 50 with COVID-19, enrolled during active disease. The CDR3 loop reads CASSLLTGRGTEAFF. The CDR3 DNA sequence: TGTGCCAGCAGCCTACTTACGGGCAGGGGTACTGAAGCTTTCTTT.